This TCR beta chain is from a study of identical twins. Study-wide points: Zero-insertion analyses might be partly confounded by invariant T cells like MAIT and iNKT. High-abundance cord blood beta clonotypes had fewer insertions; memory repertoires showed none.

Germline CDR1 and CDR2: MNHNS and SASEGT. The CDR3 is 16 amino acids. Trimming removed 7 bases from V and 0 bases from J, with 15 bases in between. Unique molecular identifiers were present on the cDNA, and a universal primer site came from template switching. TCRdb reanalysed the 5' RACE reads using MiXCR and keeps one entry per CDR3 protein. The sample lists about 450,000 distinct CDR3 sequences, under 20% occurring once. This clonotype was seen more than once but under ten times. The antigen is unknown. The chain employs TRBV6-1 and TRBJ1-4; weak D call: TRBD1 (6 bases). The sample consisted of naive T cells sorted from blood. The origin of this receptor is a man between 50 and 59 years old in good health. For the CDR3, the DNA is TGTGCCAGCACCCAGGGGCCACCGGCAACTAATGAAAAACTGTTTTTT. Translation: CASTQGPPATNEKLFF.